This TCR beta chain was recorded in a study of blood T cell repertoires in COVID-19. The CDR3 loop spans 16 amino acids. Trimming cost V 1 base and J 3 bases; bases outside gene matches: 7. In germline, CDR1 is MGHRA, CDR2 YSYEKL. Sequencing was performed with immunoSEQ multiplex PCR; in TCRdb, only in-frame clones are kept and a portion is missing. The sample has more than 85,000 clones, roughly 80% seen once. The sample was peripheral blood. The source is a woman older than 75 with acute or convalescent COVID-19. This chain connects TRBV4-1 to TRBJ1-2; the match to TRBD1 covers 8 bases. The chain's CDR3 is CASSQATSRGHYGYTF. DNA for the CDR3: TGCGCCAGCAGCCAAGCCACGTCCAGGGGGCACTATGGCTACACCTTC.